This entry features one T cell receptor (beta chain) sequence. Its target is not known. Sequencing was performed with immunoSEQ multiplex PCR; in TCRdb, only in-frame clones are kept and a portion is missing. This sample has 85,000 to 100,000 clones, with around 93% found just once. V was clipped by 4 bases and J by 5 bases, with 17 bases between them. Germline V CDR1 and CDR2: PRHDT, FYEKMQ (reference sequence). The CDR3 consists of 15 residues. This sample is part of a study of graft-versus-host responses after intestinal transplantation. Study-level information: All recipients got anti-thymocyte globulin induction, then tacrolimus and steroids for approximately 3 years.

The V gene is TRBV13, the J gene TRBJ2-5; possibly TRBD2 for D (5 bases). The starting material was unstimulated CD8+ T cells sorted from spleen or lymph node cells, obtained before transplant. The receptor comes from a human donor who was the organ donor for an intestinal transplant. For the CDR3, the DNA is TGTGCCAGCAGCTCGGAAAAGTCCAGGAGGGAGACCCAGTACTTC. This translates into CASSSEKSRRETQYF. The complete variable domain, with remaining parts taken from reference TRBV13 and TRBJ2-5, reads AAGVIQSPRHLIKEKRETATLKCYPIPRHDTVYWYQQGPGQDPQFLISFYEKMQSDKGSIPDRFSAQQFSDYHSELNMSSLELGDSALYFCASSSEKSRRETQYFGPGTRLLVL.